This T cell receptor beta chain originates from a study of cytomegalovirus exposure and HLA in healthy donors. The PCR made use of 60 Vbeta and 13 Jbeta primers. Only in-frame clones appear in the TCRdb table, and some are missing; sequencing was by immunoSEQ multiplex PCR. This sample's clone table lists some 110,000 clones. Germline CDR1 is SGHRS and CDR2 is YFSETQ. Trimming took 0 bases from V and 0 from J, leaving 9 bases between them. There are 15 residues in the CDR3. Sample: PBMCs. This clonotype was sampled from a man aged 30 to 45 in good health and CMV-seronegative. This chain links TRBV5-1 with TRBJ1-2; D gene uncertain. CDR3 coding DNA: TGCGCCAGCAGCTTGGAATGGGCAGCTAACTATGGCTACACCTTC. It is translated as CASSLEWAANYGYTF.